The rows below give T cell receptor beta chains drawn from one sample of a study of T cell changes during pregnancy in multiple sclerosis. Sequencing used immunoSEQ multiplex PCR; TCRdb keeps in-frame clones, though not all of them. The profile covers about 45,000 clones, with about 91% appearing a single time and approximately 2.9% taken by the ten largest. The sample here was CD8+ T cells from peripheral blood mononuclear cells, taken in the second trimester of pregnancy. These receptors came from a female donor with multiple sclerosis, enrolled in a pregnancy study. Each CDR3 is given with its conserved first and last residue. The size entry is marked missing in some rows and otherwise reads once, few, many or a size class.

j_call,clone_size,v_call,cdr3_aa
TRBJ2-5,few,TRBV12-5,CASGPRLAETQYF
TRBJ2-7,NA,TRBV27,CASSLSGTLTYEQYF
TRBJ2-1,few,TRBV4-3,CASSQDPGTGGNEQFF
TRBJ2-1,NA,TRBV13,CASSPRARGFSSYNEQFF
TRBJ2-1,NA,TRBV4-3,CASSQNPGGSRSYNEQFF
TRBJ1-2,NA,TRBV7-9,CASSPDSLVRSYGYTF
TRBJ1-1,NA,TRBV5-5,CASTLSGLMNTEAFF
TRBJ2-7,NA,TRBV19,CASRGTGTYEQYF
TRBJ1-1,NA,TRBV15,CATRGQGIEAFF
TRBJ2-3,NA,TRBV6-5,CASSYSTTGGTDTQYF
TRBJ2-5,NA,TRBV7-6,CASSLARQGARQETQYF